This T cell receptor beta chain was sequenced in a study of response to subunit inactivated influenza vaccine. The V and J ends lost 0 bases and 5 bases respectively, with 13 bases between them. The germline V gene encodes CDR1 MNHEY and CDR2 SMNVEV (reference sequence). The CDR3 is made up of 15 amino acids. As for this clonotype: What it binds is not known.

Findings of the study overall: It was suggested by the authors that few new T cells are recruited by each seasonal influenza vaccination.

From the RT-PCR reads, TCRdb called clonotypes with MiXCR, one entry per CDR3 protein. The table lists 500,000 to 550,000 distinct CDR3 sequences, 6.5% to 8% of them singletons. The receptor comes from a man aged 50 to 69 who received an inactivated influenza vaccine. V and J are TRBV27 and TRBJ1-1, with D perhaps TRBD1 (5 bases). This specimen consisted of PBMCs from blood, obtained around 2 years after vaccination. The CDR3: CASSLSAVGATEAFF. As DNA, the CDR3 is TGTGCCAGCAGTTTATCAGCCGTCGGGGCGACTGAAGCTTTCTTT.